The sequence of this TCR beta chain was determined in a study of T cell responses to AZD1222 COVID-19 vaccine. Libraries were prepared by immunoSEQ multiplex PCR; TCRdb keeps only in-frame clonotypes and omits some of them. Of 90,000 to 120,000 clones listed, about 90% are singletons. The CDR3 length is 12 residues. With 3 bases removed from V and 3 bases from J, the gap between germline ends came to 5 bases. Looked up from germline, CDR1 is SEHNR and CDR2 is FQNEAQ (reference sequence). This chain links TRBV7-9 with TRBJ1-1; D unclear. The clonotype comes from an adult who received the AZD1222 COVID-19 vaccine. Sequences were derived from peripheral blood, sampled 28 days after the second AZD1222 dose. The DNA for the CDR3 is TGTGCCAGCAGCTTGGATTACACTGAAGCTTTCTTT. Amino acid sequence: CASSLDYTEAFF. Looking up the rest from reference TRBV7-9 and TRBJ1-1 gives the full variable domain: DTGVSQNPRHKITKRGQNVTFRCDPISEHNRLYWYRQTLGQGPEFLTYFQNEAQLEKSRLLSDRFSAERPKGSFSTLEIQRTEQGDSAMYLCASSLDYTEAFFGQGTRLTVV.